The clone carrying this TCR beta chain has just a few counts. The data stem from a study of cytomegalovirus exposure and HLA in healthy donors. V gave up 7 bases and J gave up 7 bases, with 11 bases separating them. The CDR3 is made up of 12 amino acids. Germline V gives CDR1 LNHDA, CDR2 SQIVND (reference sequence). The data were produced by immunoSEQ multiplex PCR, yet TCRdb's version contains in-frame clones alone and is incomplete. The sample contains around 120,000 clones, approximately 89% of which appear only once. The sequencing sample was made of PBMCs. The rearrangement links TRBV19 to TRBJ1-5, with D hard to call. The sequence came from a man aged 18-30 years in good health and CMV-seronegative. This CDR3 reads CASNTLVQPQHF. Here the CDR3 DNA reads TGTGCCAGTAACACCCTTGTGCAGCCCCAGCATTTT.